These 13 T cell receptor beta chains originate from one sample sequenced in a study of response to subunit inactivated influenza vaccine. TCRdb passed the RT-PCR reads through MiXCR, listing each CDR3 protein once. Of under 850,000 distinct CDR3 sequences listed, about a fifth are singletons. The input for sequencing was PBMCs from blood, taken more than 4 days after vaccination. The receptor source for this set is a man aged 50-60 years who received an inactivated influenza vaccine.

This clonotype has only a few counts. This chain joins TRBV6-1 and TRBJ2-1; D unclear. Trimming took off 7 bases at V and 0 bases at J, with 13 bases between the two ends. Germline assignment: CDR1 MNHNS and CDR2 SASEGT. The CDR3 covers 15 residues. In nucleotides, the CDR3 is TGTGCCAGCATGGCGGCGACTTACTCCTACAATGAGCAGTTCTTC. Protein: CASMAATYSYNEQFF.

The gene calls are TRBV12-3 or TRBV12-4 and TRBJ2-5; D gene ambiguous. V was trimmed by 3 bases and J by 2 bases, leaving 13 bases between them. This CDR3 has 15 residues. Here the CDR3 DNA reads TGTGCCAGCAGTTTTTGGGCGGCAACTCAAGAGACCCAGTACTTC. Protein product: CASSFWAATQETQYF.

The table lists this clonotype with a few counts. CDR3: CASSLQGSQLYEQYF. The CDR3 DNA follows: TGTGCCAGCAGCTTACAGGGTTCCCAACTCTACGAGCAGTACTTC. The chain carries TRBV7-9 and TRBJ2-7; D may be TRBD1 (5 bases). CDR1 and CDR2 (germline): SEHNR, FQNEAQ (reference sequence). This CDR3 has 15 amino acids. V gave up 2 bases and J gave up 3 bases, with 14 bases separating them. Variable domain in full (rest from reference TRBV7-9 and TRBJ2-7): DTGVSQNPRHKITKRGQNVTFRCDPISEHNRLYWYRQTLGQGPEFLTYFQNEAQLEKSRLLSDRFSAERPKGSFSTLEIQRTEQGDSAMYLCASSLQGSQLYEQYFGPGTRLTVT.

This clonotype was found a few times. This chain links TRBV28 with TRBJ2-7; perhaps TRBD1 as D (6 bases). The germline V gene has CDR1 MDHEN and CDR2 SYDVKM. This CDR3 spans 15 amino acids. Deletions cut 5 bases from V and 0 bases from J, with 14 bases between. This CDR3 reads CASSRSQGSSYEQYF. DNA of the CDR3: TGTGCCAGCAGTCGCTCCCAGGGGAGCTCCTACGAGCAGTACTTC.

This clonotype was seen ten or more times. The J gene is TRBJ2-2, the V gene TRBV12-3 or TRBV12-4; the match to TRBD2 covers 10 bases. The ends lost 6 bases at V and 1 base at J; junction bases unmatched: 2. This CDR3 is built from 15 residues. The CDR3 loop is CASSRLAGNTGELFF. As DNA, the CDR3 is TGTGCCAGCAGCCGACTAGCGGGGAACACCGGGGAGCTGTTTTTT.

This chain joins TRBV4-3 and TRBJ2-1, with TRBD1 matching over 7 bases. CDR1 and CDR2 (germline): LGHNA, YSLEER. J was trimmed by 2 bases and V by 4 bases; bases with no gene match: 5. This CDR3 region has 15 residues. The CDR3 DNA is TGCGCCAGCAGCCCGGACAGGCATACCTACAATGAGCAGTTCTTC. Encoded protein: CASSPDRHTYNEQFF.

There are a few counts of this clonotype. The V call is TRBV20-1, the J call TRBJ2-3; D unclear. The CDR3 is 13 residues long. Germline V gives CDR1 DFQATT, CDR2 SNEGSKA (reference sequence). The V gene lost 3 bases and the J gene lost 0 bases, with 7 bases spanning the gap. Written as DNA, the CDR3 is TGCAGTGCTAGCGTTACTAGCACAGATACGCAGTATTTT. Amino acid sequence: CSASVTSTDTQYF.

The chain recombines TRBV4-3 with TRBJ2-2; TRBD2 aligns across 10 bases. Germline CDR1 and CDR2: LGHNA and YSLEER. The V and J ends lost 1 base and 4 bases, in that order; junction bases with no gene match: 6. This CDR3 has 17 amino acids. CDR3 sequence: CASSQASGRAITGELFF. CDR3 DNA sequence: TGCGCCAGCAGCCAAGCGAGCGGGAGGGCGATCACCGGGGAGCTGTTTTTT.

This clonotype was seen a handful of times. The CDR3 sequence is CASSRTHAAYNEQFF. The DNA for the CDR3 is TGTGCCAGCAGCCGGACTCACGCCGCTTACAATGAGCAGTTCTTC. The chain recombines TRBV12-3 or TRBV12-4 with TRBJ2-1; D is perhaps TRBD2 (5 bases). V was shortened by 6 bases and J by 4 bases, with 16 bases between the two germline ends. CDR3 length equals 15 residues.

This clonotype was found many times. The CDR3 DNA sequence: TGTGCCAGCAGTTCCGGTGGGGGTTACGAGCAGTACTTC. This encodes CASSSGGGYEQYF. The chain has TRBV12-3 or TRBV12-4 and TRBJ2-7; D possibly matches TRBD1 or TRBD2 (5 bases each). Trimming removed 4 bases at V and 4 bases at J, with 11 bases between. CDR3 length: 13 amino acids.

This clonotype turned up a few times. This chain joins TRBV5-6 and TRBJ2-5, with a weak D call TRBD1 (6 bases). The CDR3 has 15 amino acids. V lost 2 bases and J lost 7, with 18 bases in between. CDR1 and CDR2 from the germline V gene are SGHDT and YYEEEE. Here the CDR3 DNA reads TGTGCCAGCAGCTTTCCGGGACACATCTCAGGGACCCAGTACTTC. It codes for CASSFPGHISGTQYF. The full variable domain, with the rest looked up from reference TRBV5-6 and TRBJ2-5, is DAGVTQSPTHLIKTRGQQVTLRCSPKSGHDTVSWYQQALGQGPQFIFQYYEEEERQRGNFPDRFSGHQFPNYSSELNVNALLLGDSALYLCASSFPGHISGTQYFGPGTRLLVL.

This chain joins TRBV9 and TRBJ2-3; 14 bases agree with TRBD2. Losses at the gene ends were 3 bases for V and 4 bases for J; bases not matched to a gene: 10. The germline CDR1 and CDR2 sequences are SGDLS and YYNGEE. The CDR3 is made up of 18 amino acids. Here the CDR3 DNA reads TGTGCCAGCAGCGCGGACGGTGGGACTAGCGGGAGTCCAGATACGCAGTATTTT. Protein sequence: CASSADGGTSGSPDTQYF.

The chain links TRBV5-1 to TRBJ1-2; TRBD1 matches 7 bases. CDR1 SGHRS and CDR2 YFSETQ come from the germline V gene. This CDR3 spans 12 amino acids. V shed 1 base and J 7 bases; nucleotides not matched to a gene: 1. This CDR3 is CASSLYRGGYTF. CDR3 in DNA: TGCGCCAGCAGCTTGTACAGGGGTGGCTACACCTTC.